Presented here are 20 T cell receptor beta chains from one specimen sequenced in a study of T cells in Graves' hyperthyroidism and ophthalmopathy (dated by TCRdb to between 2019 and 2020). The method was multiplex PCR. Sequencing instrument: Illumina HiSeq 2000. The TCR beta CDR3 regions were amplified from RNA transcripts. A first-round RT-PCR of the TCR CDR3 used the HTBI primer set with the Qiagen OneStep RT-PCR kit. TCRdb trimmed the raw reads at Q25, called clones with MiXCR and kept productive beta chains. Every entry covers one CDR3 protein and lists the most common genes and DNA from its rows. For this sample the table gives about 150,000 distinct CDR3 sequences, of which roughly 23% were detected only once. Jointly, the top ten make up over 60% of the sample. Specimen: blood. These receptors originate from a woman aged 50 to 60 with Graves' hyperthyroidism that later progressed to Graves' ophthalmopathy.

This clonotype appeared a few times. V and J are TRBV12-3 or TRBV12-4 and TRBJ2-3; 7 bases fit TRBD1. The CDR3 has 14 residues. Trimming removed 6 bases from V and 7 bases from J; junction bases left unmatched: 10. The CDR3 sequence is CASRPDRVVYTQYF. In DNA form, the CDR3 reads TGTGCCAGCAGGCCCGACAGGGTGGTCTATACGCAGTATTTT.

This clonotype was recorded a few times. The rearrangement links TRBV28 to TRBJ2-7; unclear D gene. V dropped 9 bases and J dropped 2 bases, with 8 bases sitting between them. Germline CDR1 and CDR2: MDHEN and SYDVKM. The CDR3 runs to 11 residues. The CDR3 here is CASGSPYEQYF. In DNA, the CDR3 is TGTGCCAGTGGGTCTCCCTACGAGCAGTACTTC.

This clonotype showed up many times. This chain joins TRBV30 and TRBJ1-5; D call uncertain. CDR1 and CDR2 (germline): GTSNPN, SVGIG (reference sequence). Between the trimmed V and J ends, which lost 0 bases and 6 bases, there was a span of 9 bases. This CDR3 region has 13 residues. CDR3 DNA sequence: TGTGCCTGGAGTGTACTTTTGGGTCAGCCCCAGCATTTT. It specifies CAWSVLLGQPQHF.

J is TRBJ1-4 and V is TRBV25-1; 7 bases agree with TRBD1. Germline loops: CDR1 MGHDK, CDR2 SYGVNS. The CDR3 has 16 amino acids. The trim removed 6 bases at V and 0 bases at J, leaving 7 bases unmatched. Written as DNA, the CDR3 is TGTGCCAGCAGATTTACCGGGACAGCAACTAATGAAAAACTGTTTTTT. Translating gives CASRFTGTATNEKLFF.

This rearrangement joins TRBV6-1 to TRBJ2-3; D is unclear. Trimming left V 6 bases short and J 7 bases short, with 17 bases between. The germline V gene encodes CDR1 MNHNS and CDR2 SASEGT. This CDR3 has 14 residues. The CDR3 DNA reads TGTGCCAGCAGCCTCAAGGTGGGCGGTCATACGCAGTATTTT. Translating gives CASSLKVGGHTQYF.

This clonotype was counted between two and nine times. The CDR3 loop reads CASSIDGAGVGPDTQYF. In DNA form, the CDR3 reads TGTGCCAGTAGTATAGATGGTGCGGGAGTGGGCCCAGATACGCAGTATTTT. The genes are TRBV19 and TRBJ2-3, with 7 bases identical to TRBD2. The ends lost 0 bases at V and 4 bases at J; junction bases unmatched: 10. This CDR3 is 17 amino acids long. Germline V gene sequence: CDR1 LNHDA, CDR2 SQIVND (reference sequence). The variable domain in full, completed from reference TRBV19 and TRBJ2-3, reads DGGITQSPKYLFRKEGQNVTLSCEQNLNHDAMYWYRQDPGQGLRLIYYSQIVNDFQKGDIAEGYSVSREKKESFPLTVTSAQKNPTAFYLCASSIDGAGVGPDTQYFGPGTRLTVL.

With respect to this clonotype: It may be a read error: a sequence one base away is much more abundant. This chain links TRBV27 with TRBJ1-1; D is ambiguous. The CDR3 extends over 13 amino acids. V dropped 3 bases and J dropped 1 base, with 6 bases sitting between them. Germline CDR1 and CDR2: MNHEY and SMNVEV (reference sequence). The chain's CDR3 is CASSLRGNTEAFF. Here the CDR3 DNA reads TGTGCCAGCAGTTTGCGGGGGAACACTGAAGCTTTCTTT.

This clonotype came up many times. V usage is TRBV5-1 and J usage is TRBJ2-5, with 14 nucleotides matching TRBD2. Germline CDR1 is SGHRS and CDR2 is YFSETQ. V shed 4 bases and J 4 bases; nucleotides not matched to a gene: 9. The length of the CDR3 is 17 residues. CDR3 DNA: TGCGCCAGCAGCGGGTTGACTAGCGGGAGGGCGGCAGAGACCCAGTACTTC. Its protein is CASSGLTSGRAAETQYF.

This sequence joins TRBV19 and TRBJ2-3, with D tentatively TRBD2 (5 bases). There are 15 residues in the CDR3. Trimming pared 9 bases from V and 1 base from J, leaving 17 bases between. CDR1 is LNHDA, CDR2 SQIVND, per germline (reference sequence). CDR3 nucleotide sequence: TGTGCCAGCAGTGGCTTAGGAGGTCGCACAGATACGCAGTATTTT. It specifies CASSGLGGRTDTQYF.

This clonotype was detected many times. The chain carries TRBV3-1 and TRBJ2-1; 8 nucleotides agree with TRBD1. V lost 4 bases and J lost 0; bases outside the gene matches: 11. The V gene's germline CDR1 is LGHDT and CDR2 YNNKEL (reference sequence). The CDR3 is made up of 18 amino acids. CDR3 sequence: CASSREAGGTSSYNEQFF. For the CDR3, the DNA is TGTGCCAGCAGCCGGGAGGCAGGGGGCACCAGCTCCTACAATGAGCAGTTCTTC.

This clonotype was detected many times. The chain couples TRBV11-2 to TRBJ2-3; TRBD2 agrees at 8 bases. The trim removed 1 base at V and 1 base at J, leaving 1 base unmatched. From germline, CDR1 is SGHAT and CDR2 FQNNGV. This CDR3 comprises 15 residues. DNA of the CDR3: TGTGCCAGCAGCTTAGCGGGAGGGGGCACAGATACGCAGTATTTT. Protein product: CASSLAGGGTDTQYF. Looking up the rest from reference TRBV11-2 and TRBJ2-3 gives the full variable domain: EAGVAQSPRYKIIEKRQSVAFWCNPISGHATLYWYQQILGQGPKLLIQFQNNGVVDDSQLPKDRFSAERLKGVDSTLKIQPAKLEDSAVYLCASSLAGGGTDTQYFGPGTRLTVL.

The chain couples TRBV30 to TRBJ2-1, with D perhaps assigned TRBD1 or TRBD2 (5 bases each). Germline-derived CDR1 and CDR2 are GTSNPN and SVGIG (reference sequence). The CDR3 is 16 residues long. The V gene lost 6 bases and the J gene lost 2 bases, with 20 bases spanning the gap. CDR3 nucleotides: TGTGCCTGTACAGGAGGACGACTCCGGGCCTACAATGAGCAGTTCTTC. Its translation: CACTGGRLRAYNEQFF.

The table lists this clonotype with many counts. This sequence joins TRBV20-1 and TRBJ2-3; 10 bases line up with TRBD2. Germline values: CDR1 DFQATT, CDR2 SNEGSKA (reference sequence). Germline trimming cut 2 bases from V and 4 bases from J; bases unmatched to any gene: 9. This CDR3 spans 16 amino acids. The CDR3 region is CSARNPPSGSADTQYF. The CDR3 DNA follows: TGCAGTGCTAGAAACCCTCCTAGCGGGAGCGCAGATACGCAGTATTTT.

This clonotype was observed many times. The V call is TRBV2, the J call TRBJ1-3; tentatively, D is TRBD1 (5 bases). The CDR3 extends over 14 amino acids. Per the germline V gene, CDR1 is SNHLY and CDR2 is FYNNEI. V gave up 6 bases and J gave up 5 bases, with 14 bases separating them. As DNA, the CDR3 is TGTGCCAGCAGCGCTAGGGACCAAAGAAACACCATATATTTT. This sequence encodes CASSARDQRNTIYF.

This clonotype was observed a handful of times. A much larger clone lies a single base off, so this may be a read error. The chain links TRBV7-9 to TRBJ1-1; no reliable D call. The CDR3 runs 13 residues. The V end was cut by 5 bases, the J end by 1 base, with 8 bases between. CDR1 SEHNR and CDR2 FQNEAQ come from the germline V gene (reference sequence). Written as DNA, the CDR3 is TGTGCCAGCAGCCCGGACGCGAACACTGAAGCTTTCTTT. Its translation is CASSPDANTEAFF.

About this clonotype: This may stem from a read error, because a much larger clone lies one nucleotide away. V and J are TRBV5-1 and TRBJ2-7, with D perhaps matching TRBD1 (6 bases). This CDR3 spans 14 amino acids. CDR1 and CDR2 from the germline V gene are SGHRS and YFSETQ. The CDR3 bases are TGCGCCAGCAGCTCTCAAGTGGGACAACACGAGCGGTACTTC. It specifies CASSSQVGQHERYF.

V and J are TRBV14 and TRBJ2-1, with 8 nucleotides matching TRBD2. Germline loops: CDR1 SGHDN, CDR2 FVKESK. Trimming removed 3 bases from V and 10 bases from J; junction bases left unmatched: 11. The CDR3 is 15 amino acids. CDR3 DNA sequence: TGTGCCAGCAGCCAGCCCGGACTAGCACGCCGGGAGCAGTTCTTC. Its protein product is CASSQPGLARREQFF.

Ten or more counts support this clonotype. DNA for the CDR3: TGCAGTGCCATACCGGATGCGGGAGCTAGCACAGATACGCAGTATTTT. Amino acid sequence: CSAIPDAGASTDTQYF. The chain joins TRBV20-1 to TRBJ2-3; TRBD2 matches at 7 bases. Germline V gene sequence: CDR1 DFQATT, CDR2 SNEGSKA (reference sequence). Trimming cost V 6 bases and J 0 bases; bases outside gene matches: 12. This CDR3 is 16 amino acids long.

This clonotype was seen many times. The J gene is TRBJ1-2, the V gene TRBV6-1, with TRBD1 as a possible D gene (5 bases). The CDR3 length is 14 residues. V was clipped by 2 bases and J by 5 bases, with 12 bases between them. The germline V gene encodes CDR1 MNHNS and CDR2 SASEGT. CDR3 bases: TGTGCCAGCAGTGAACTAGGGGCGGAGTATGGCTACACCTTC. This translates into CASSELGAEYGYTF.

The genes are TRBV20-1 and TRBJ2-1; the match to TRBD2 covers 7 bases. The CDR3 loop spans 14 amino acids. V shed 2 bases and J 5 bases; nucleotides not matched to a gene: 6. From germline, CDR1 is DFQATT and CDR2 SNEGSKA (reference sequence). CDR3 residues: CSARRRGGDNEQFF. CDR3 nucleotides: TGCAGTGCTAGAAGACGGGGAGGGGACAATGAGCAGTTCTTC.